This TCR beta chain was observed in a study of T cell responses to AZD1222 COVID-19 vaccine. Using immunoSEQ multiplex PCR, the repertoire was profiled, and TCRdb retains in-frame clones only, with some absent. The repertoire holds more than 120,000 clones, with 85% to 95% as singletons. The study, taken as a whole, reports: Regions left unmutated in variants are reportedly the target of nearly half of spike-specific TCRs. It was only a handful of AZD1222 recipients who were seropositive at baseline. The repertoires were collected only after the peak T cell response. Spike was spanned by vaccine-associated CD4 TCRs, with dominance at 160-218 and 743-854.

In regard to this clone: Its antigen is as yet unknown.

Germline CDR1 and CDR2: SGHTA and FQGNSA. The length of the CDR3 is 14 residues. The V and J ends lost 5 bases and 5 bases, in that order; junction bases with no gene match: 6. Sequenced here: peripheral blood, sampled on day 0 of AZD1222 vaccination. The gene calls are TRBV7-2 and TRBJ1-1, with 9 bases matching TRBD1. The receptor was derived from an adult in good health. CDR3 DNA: TGTGCCAGCAGCCAACAGGGGGCGAGAACTGAAGCTTTCTTT. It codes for CASSQQGARTEAFF. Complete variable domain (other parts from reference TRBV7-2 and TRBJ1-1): GAGVSQSPSNKVTEKGKDVELRCDPISGHTALYWYRQSLGQGLEFLIYFQGNSAPDKSGLPSDRFSAERTGGSVSTLTIQRTQQEDSAVYLCASSQQGARTEAFFGQGTRLTVV.